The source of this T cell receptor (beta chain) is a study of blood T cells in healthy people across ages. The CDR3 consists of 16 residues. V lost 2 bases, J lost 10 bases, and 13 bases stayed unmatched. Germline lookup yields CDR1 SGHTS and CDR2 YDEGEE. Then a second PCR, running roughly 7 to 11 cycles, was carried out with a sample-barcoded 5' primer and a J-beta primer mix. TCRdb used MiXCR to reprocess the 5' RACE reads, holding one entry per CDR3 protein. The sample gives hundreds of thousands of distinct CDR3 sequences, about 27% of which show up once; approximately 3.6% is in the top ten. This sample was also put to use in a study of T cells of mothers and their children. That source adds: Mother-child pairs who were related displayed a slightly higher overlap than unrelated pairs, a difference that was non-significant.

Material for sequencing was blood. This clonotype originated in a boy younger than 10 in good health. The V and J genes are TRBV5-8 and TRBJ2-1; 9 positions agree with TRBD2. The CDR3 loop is CASSFRLAATRGEQFF. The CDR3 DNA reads TGTGCCAGCAGCTTCCGACTAGCGGCAACCCGGGGGGAGCAGTTCTTC.